The T cell receptor (beta chain) under discussion was sequenced for a study of blood T cell repertoires in COVID-19. As for the study in general: Both acute and convalescent COVID-19 samples were obtained from the United States, Italy and Spain.

This CDR3 is 14 amino acids long. Germline V gene data show CDR1 as MDHEN and CDR2 as SYDVKM. V trimming: 6 bases; J trimming: 10 bases; junction bases outside the gene matches: 9. Produced via immunoSEQ multiplex PCR; TCRdb's table is partial and in-frame only. Among some 20,000 clones listed, 80% to 95% were seen once. Sequences were obtained from peripheral blood. The clonotype was recovered from a man between 70 and 80 years old with acute or convalescent COVID-19. This sequence joins TRBV28 and TRBJ1-4; 9 positions match TRBD1. The chain's CDR3 is CASSFTGGRVKLFF. The CDR3 DNA sequence: TGTGCCAGCAGCTTCACAGGGGGCCGAGTAAAACTGTTTTTT.